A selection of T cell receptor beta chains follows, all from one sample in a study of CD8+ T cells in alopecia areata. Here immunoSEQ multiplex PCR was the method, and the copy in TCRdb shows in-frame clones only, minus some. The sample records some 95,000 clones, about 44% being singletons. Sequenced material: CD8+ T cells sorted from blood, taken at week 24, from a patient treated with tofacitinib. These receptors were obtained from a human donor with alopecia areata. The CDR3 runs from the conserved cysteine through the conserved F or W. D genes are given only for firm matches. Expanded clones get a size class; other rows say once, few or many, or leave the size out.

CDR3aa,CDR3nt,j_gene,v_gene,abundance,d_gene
CASSFGTGEQYF,TGTGCCAGCAGCTTCGGGACAGGCGAGCAGTACTTC,TRBJ2-7,TRBV5-6,-,TRBD1
CASSLGASGSYEQYF,TGCGCCAGCAGCTTGGGGGCTAGCGGGTCCTACGAGCAGTACTTC,TRBJ2-7,TRBV5-1,few,TRBD2
CASSGTDNTGELFF,TGTGCCAGCAGCGGGACGGATAACACCGGGGAGCTGTTTTTT,TRBJ2-2,TRBV9,few,-
CASSESVVGVRDTQYF,TGCGCCAGCAGTGAGTCAGTGGTTGGGGTTAGAGATACGCAGTATTTT,TRBJ2-3,TRBV10-2,-,-
CAWSAGNQPQHF,TGTGCCTGGAGTGCGGGCAATCAGCCCCAGCATTTT,TRBJ1-5,TRBV30,few,-
CASSEKGRSTDTQYF,TGTGCCAGCAGTGAAAAGGGCAGAAGCACAGATACGCAGTATTTT,TRBJ2-3,TRBV25-1,-,-
CASSQVAYGDYEQYF,TGCGCCAGCAGCCAAGTCGCTTACGGAGACTACGAGCAGTACTTC,TRBJ2-7,TRBV4-1,-,-
CASSLAVREETQYF,TGTGCCAGCAGCTTAGCGGTGAGGGAAGAGACCCAGTACTTC,TRBJ2-5,TRBV7-9,-,-
CSAEGASGRAGQYF,TGCAGCGCCGAGGGGGCTAGCGGGAGGGCTGGGCAGTACTTC,TRBJ2-7,TRBV29-1,-,TRBD2
CASSQLSRDETQYF,TGCGCCAGCAGCCAATTATCGAGGGACGAGACCCAGTACTTC,TRBJ2-5,TRBV4-1,-,-
CASSQNNEQFF,TGCGCCAGCAGCCAAAACAATGAGCAGTTCTTC,TRBJ2-1,TRBV11-1,once,-
CASSPTGQGVETQYF,TGTGCCAGCAGCCCCACGGGACAGGGGGTCGAGACCCAGTACTTC,TRBJ2-5,TRBV11-2,few,TRBD1
CATSRDHSGSRNEQFF,TGTGCCACCAGCAGAGATCACAGCGGGAGTCGCAATGAGCAGTTCTTC,TRBJ2-1,TRBV15,-,TRBD2
CASSSGAQGYTF,TGCGCCAGCAGCTCGGGGGCTCAGGGCTACACCTTC,TRBJ1-2,TRBV4-1,few,-
CASRPDSNYEQYF,TGTGCCAGCAGGCCTGACTCAAACTACGAGCAGTACTTC,TRBJ2-7,TRBV28,-,-
CASSEGKTGQTKNIQYF,TGTGCCAGCAGTGAGGGAAAGACAGGGCAGACAAAAAACATTCAGTACTTC,TRBJ2-4,TRBV6-1,-,TRBD1
CAQSSVLAGGDTQYF,TGTGCCCAGAGTAGTGTACTAGCGGGAGGAGATACGCAGTATTTT,TRBJ2-3,TRBV7-2,few,TRBD2
CASSQRRAGGDEQYF,TGCGCCAGCAGCCAGAGGAGGGCAGGGGGCGACGAGCAGTACTTC,TRBJ2-7,TRBV4-1,-,TRBD1
CASSGRGETGVDGYTF,TGTGCCAGCAGTGGCCGAGGCGAGACAGGGGTTGATGGCTACACCTTC,TRBJ1-2,TRBV6-1,-,TRBD1
CASSYSVTGNYEQYF,TGTGCCAGCAGTTACAGTGTCACGGGAAACTACGAGCAGTACTTC,TRBJ2-7,TRBV6-6,-,-
CASSYYSGTANF,TGTGCCAGCAGTTACTACTCCGGGACGGCTAATTTC,TRBJ2-7,TRBV6-6,-,-
CASSWGYEQYF,TGCGCCAGCAGCTGGGGCTACGAGCAGTACTTC,TRBJ2-7,TRBV5-1,few,-
CSVAGGPEAQYF,TGCAGCGTGGCGGGTGGGCCAGAGGCCCAGTACTTC,TRBJ2-5,TRBV29-1,-,-
CASNSGSSDTQYF,TGTGCCAGCAATAGCGGGAGTTCAGATACGCAGTATTTT,TRBJ2-3,TRBV9,few,TRBD2
CASSPTGTPPATEAFF,TGCGCCAGCAGCCCCACCGGGACCCCCCCGGCAACTGAAGCTTTCTTT,TRBJ1-1,TRBV5-1,-,-
CASSYPFSGNTIYF,TGTGCCAGCAGTTACCCTTTCTCTGGAAACACCATATATTTT,TRBJ1-3,TRBV6-5,-,-
CASSSTGSHQPQHF,TGTGCCAGCAGTTCGACAGGGTCCCATCAGCCCCAGCATTTT,TRBJ1-5,TRBV27,few,TRBD1
CASGGPGTKNIQYF,TGTGCCAGCGGGGGGCCAGGAACCAAAAACATTCAGTACTTC,TRBJ2-4,TRBV6-6,medium-sized,-
CSVRGELAGYNEQFF,TGCAGCGTTCGAGGTGAACTAGCGGGATACAATGAGCAGTTCTTC,TRBJ2-1,TRBV29-1,few,TRBD2
CASSLGTSSTDTQYF,TGTGCCAGCAGCTTAGGCACGAGTAGCACAGATACGCAGTATTTT,TRBJ2-3,TRBV11-2,medium-sized,-
CASSVGSGTGEYF,-,TRBJ2-4,TRBV9,-,-
CSVPPLDEQFF,TGCAGCGTCCCGCCTTTGGATGAGCAGTTCTTC,TRBJ2-1,TRBV29-1,-,-
CASSQGTSGSVPNEQYF,TGCGCCAGCAGCCAAGGGACTAGCGGGAGCGTGCCGAACGAGCAGTACTTC,TRBJ2-7,TRBV4-3,-,TRBD2
CASSIGTSLSPEQYF,TGTGCCAGCAGCATCGGGACTAGTCTGTCCCCCGAGCAGTACTTC,TRBJ2-7,TRBV28,-,TRBD2
CASSLLGRGRNETQYF,TGTGCCAGCAGCTTACTCGGCAGGGGGCGCAACGAGACCCAGTACTTC,TRBJ2-5,TRBV7-3,-,TRBD1
CASSLLRPVSGNTIYF,TGTGCCAGCAGTTTGCTGCGGCCCGTCTCTGGAAACACCATATATTTT,TRBJ1-3,TRBV28,few,-
CSAIGGNTEAFF,TGCAGCGCCATTGGAGGGAACACTGAAGCTTTCTTT,TRBJ1-1,TRBV29-1,few,-
CASSLTENTEAFF,TGTGCCAGCAGCTTAACAGAGAACACTGAAGCTTTCTTT,TRBJ1-1,TRBV7-2,-,-
CASSVGTGGEQYF,TGTGCCAGCAGCGTAGGGACAGGGGGCGAGCAGTACTTC,TRBJ2-7,TRBV9,-,TRBD1
CASSLAGGADEQFF,TGTGCCAGCAGCTTAGCGGGAGGGGCCGATGAGCAGTTCTTC,TRBJ2-1,TRBV7-2,-,TRBD2
CASRKDRVIGQPQHF,TGTGCCAGCAGGAAGGACAGGGTCATTGGTCAGCCCCAGCATTTT,TRBJ1-5,TRBV6-1,few,TRBD1
CASRWDRDNTGELFF,TGTGCCAGCAGGTGGGACAGGGACAATACCGGGGAGCTGTTTTTT,TRBJ2-2,TRBV2,-,TRBD1
CASSFGVQGTQYF,TGTGCCAGCAGCTTTGGGGTCCAGGGGACCCAGTACTTC,TRBJ2-5,TRBV7-6,-,-
CASSLGLAGVF,TGTGCCAGCAGCTTAGGACTAGCCGGGGTCTTC,TRBJ2-1,TRBV7-2,-,TRBD2
CASSPTGGDQPQHF,TGTGCCAGCAGTCCAACAGGGGGCGATCAGCCCCAGCATTTT,TRBJ1-5,TRBV27,many,TRBD1
CASSLGGTAWPNTGELFF,TGTGCCAGCAGCTTAGGAGGAACAGCCTGGCCGAACACCGGGGAGCTGTTTTTT,TRBJ2-2,TRBV5-6,-,-
CASAGGQPQHF,TGTGCCAGCGCGGGAGGGCAGCCCCAGCATTTT,TRBJ1-5,TRBV2,-,-
CASSFYRDGYTF,TGTGCCAGTAGTTTCTACAGGGATGGCTACACCTTC,TRBJ1-2,TRBV19,few,-
CASSHRKPGQGSYEQYF,TGCGCCAGCAGCCATAGAAAACCGGGACAGGGTTCCTACGAGCAGTACTTC,TRBJ2-7,TRBV4-1,-,TRBD1
CASSPQRGATYEQYF,TGTGCCAGCAGCCCCCAGAGGGGCGCTACCTACGAGCAGTACTTC,TRBJ2-7,TRBV11-2,-,-
CASSQGATEQYF,TGCGCCAGCAGCCAAGGCGCGACGGAGCAGTACTTC,TRBJ2-7,TRBV4-1,-,-
CASSQDLDQLASGYNEQFF,TGCGCCAGCAGCCAAGATCTCGATCAGTTAGCTAGCGGTTACAATGAGCAGTTCTTC,TRBJ2-1,TRBV4-3,many,TRBD2
CASSPRDRGNYGYTF,TGTGCCAGCAGTCCCCGGGACAGGGGAAACTATGGCTACACCTTC,TRBJ1-2,TRBV27,few,TRBD1
CASSLAGVGYEQYF,TGTGCCAGCAGCTTAGCTGGGGTAGGCTACGAGCAGTACTTC,TRBJ2-7,TRBV7-9,-,-
CASSYSNARGVGEQYF,TGTGCCAGCAGTTACTCGAATGCCAGGGGGGTAGGGGAGCAGTACTTC,TRBJ2-7,TRBV6-5,few,-